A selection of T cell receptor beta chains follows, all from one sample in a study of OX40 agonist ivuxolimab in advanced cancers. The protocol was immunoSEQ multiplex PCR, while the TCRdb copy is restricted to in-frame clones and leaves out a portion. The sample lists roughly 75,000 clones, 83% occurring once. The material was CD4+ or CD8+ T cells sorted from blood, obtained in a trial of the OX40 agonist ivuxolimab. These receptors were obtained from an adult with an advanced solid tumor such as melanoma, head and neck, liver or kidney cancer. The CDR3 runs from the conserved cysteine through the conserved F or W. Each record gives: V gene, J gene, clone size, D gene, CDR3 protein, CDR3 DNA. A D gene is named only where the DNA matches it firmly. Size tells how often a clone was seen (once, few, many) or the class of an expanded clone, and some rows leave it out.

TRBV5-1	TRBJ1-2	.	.	CASSQGLGPNYGYTF	TGCGCCAGCAGCCAAGGACTGGGCCCTAACTATGGCTACACCTTC
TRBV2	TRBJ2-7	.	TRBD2	CASTQGLAGGTYEQYF	TGTGCCAGCACCCAAGGGCTAGCGGGAGGCACCTACGAGCAGTACTTC
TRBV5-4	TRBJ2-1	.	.	CASSLFITAIYNEQFF	TGTGCCAGCAGCTTGTTTATAACAGCTATTTACAATGAGCAGTTCTTC
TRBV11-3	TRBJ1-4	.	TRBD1	CASSFGTVNEKLFF	TGTGCCAGCAGCTTCGGGACAGTTAATGAAAAACTGTTTTTT
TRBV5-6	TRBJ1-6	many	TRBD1	CASSPQGNNSPLHF	TGTGCCAGCAGCCCACAGGGGAATAATTCACCCCTCCACTTT
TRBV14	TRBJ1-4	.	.	CASSQGLLTGLFF	TGTGCCAGCAGCCAAGGTTTACTGACGGGTCTGTTTTTT
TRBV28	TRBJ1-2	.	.	CASSLFLGGSQGWTF	TGTGCCAGCAGTTTATTCTTAGGGGGGAGTCAGGGTTGGACCTTC
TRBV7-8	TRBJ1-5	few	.	CASSLVHRNQPQHF	TGTGCCAGCAGCTTAGTACACCGCAATCAGCCCCAGCATTTT
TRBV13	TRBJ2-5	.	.	CASSSAGTQYQETQYF	TGTGCCAGCAGCTCCGCCGGGACTCAGTACCAAGAGACCCAGTACTTC
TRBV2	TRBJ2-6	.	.	CASSGEVGANVLTF	TGTGCCAGCAGTGGTGAGGTAGGGGCCAACGTCCTGACTTTC
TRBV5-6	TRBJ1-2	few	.	CASSIGTEYGGYTF	TGTGCCAGCAGCATTGGGACGGAATACGGCGGCTACACCTTC
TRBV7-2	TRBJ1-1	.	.	CASSFQANTEAFF	TGTGCCAGCAGCTTTCAAGCGAACACTGAAGCTTTCTTT
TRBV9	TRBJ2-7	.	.	CASSVAQLGEQYF	TGTGCCAGCAGCGTAGCACAGCTGGGCGAGCAGTACTTC
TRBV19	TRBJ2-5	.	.	CASSPPDETQYF	TGTGCCAGTAGTCCCCCGGACGAGACCCAGTACTTC